The 2 T cell receptor beta chains presented below share a single source sample, sequenced in a study of Graves' ophthalmopathy and Graves' hyperthyroidism. Investigators amplified TCR beta CDR3 regions from RNA transcripts. RT-PCR in the first round used HTBI primers; a second-round multiplex PCR followed. TCRdb used MiXCR to reprocess the multiplex PCR reads, holding one entry per CDR3 protein. The sample shows around 1.1 million distinct CDR3 sequences, about 35% of them seen only once. Sample: peripheral blood or thyroid tissue (not recorded which). The receptors shown here come from an adult man with Graves' hyperthyroidism.

This sequence joins TRBV20-1 and TRBJ2-5; 13 nucleotides match TRBD2. The CDR3 totals 14 residues. V dropped 6 bases and J dropped 3; count of bases not matched to a gene: 4. Germline assignment: CDR1 DFQATT and CDR2 SNEGSKA (reference sequence). CDR3 protein: CSALGLAGKETQYF. CDR3 sequence (DNA): TGCAGTGCCTTGGGACTAGCGGGGAAAGAGACCCAGTACTTC.

This clonotype was seen a few times. The V gene is TRBV5-8, the J gene TRBJ1-4, with D tentatively TRBD1 (5 bases). CDR3 size: 14 residues. CDR1 is SGHTS, CDR2 YDEGEE, per germline. Trimming cost V 4 bases and J 3 bases, with 10 bases left between them. Here the CDR3 reads CASSRGGANEKLFF. The CDR3 coding sequence is TGTGCCAGCAGCCGGGGGGGAGCTAATGAAAAACTGTTTTTT.